What follows describes a single TCR beta chain. The data were produced by immunoSEQ multiplex PCR, yet TCRdb's version contains in-frame clones alone and is incomplete. The data contain about 150,000 clones, roughly 84% of them singletons. This entry comes from a study of blood T cell repertoires in COVID-19. Study-wide context: PBMCs, B-cell-depleted T cells, or T cells were the source of the cDNA or gDNA that made up the material.

Germline V CDR1 and CDR2: SGHDT, YYEEEE. This CDR3 has 12 residues. The V end lost 2 bases, the J end lost 9 bases, and 11 bases lay between the germline ends. The chain uses TRBV5-6 and TRBJ1-2; D not resolved. The TCR comes from a man in his 70s with active or convalescent COVID-19. The specimen sequenced was peripheral blood. DNA for the CDR3: TGTGCCAGCAGCTTTACGTCTAGCAGCTACACCTTC. This sequence encodes CASSFTSSSYTF.